The 32 T cell receptor beta chains listed next were all sequenced from one sample in a study of blood T cells in healthy people across ages. Primed by a sample-barcoded 5' primer and a J-beta primer mix, a second PCR proceeded for 7 to 11 cycles. Each CDR3 protein gets one entry after TCRdb re-called the 5' RACE reads with MiXCR. This sample has about 670,000 distinct CDR3 sequences, with less than 45% found just once. The specimen sequenced was blood. The receptors stem from a man older than 75 in good health.

The V gene is TRBV20-1, the J gene TRBJ2-5, with 7 bases lining up with TRBD2. The DNA end is more similar to TRBJ2-7, so the J call may be wrong. Germline lookup yields CDR1 DFQATT and CDR2 SNEGSKA (reference sequence). This CDR3 has 11 residues. The CDR3 DNA reads as TGCAGTGCCCGGGAGGAACGCGAGCAGTACTTC. Its protein is CSAREEREQYF.

This clonotype was seen more than once but under ten times. The genes are TRBV5-1 and TRBJ1-1; the D gene is possibly TRBD1 (5 bases). The CDR3 is made up of 15 amino acids. Trimming removed 0 bases from V and 3 bases from J, with 12 bases in between. Germline V gene data show CDR1 as SGHRS and CDR2 as YFSETQ. CDR3: CASSLEGLGYTEAFF. CDR3 bases: TGCGCCAGCAGCTTGGAGGGACTGGGGTACACTGAAGCTTTCTTT.

In the case of this clonotype: A much larger clone lies one base from this, so it may be a read error. This chain joins TRBV7-2 and TRBJ2-7; the D gene is possibly TRBD2 (7 bases). The J call may be wrong; the DNA end is better matched by TRBJ2-5. The length of the CDR3 is 14 residues. CDR1 is SGHTA and CDR2 is FQGNSA in the germline V gene. The CDR3 nucleotides read TGTGCCAGCAGCCCTGGACAAGGGGGGGTGACCCAGTACTTC. Amino acids: CASSPGQGGVTQYF.

The CDR3 reads CASSSATPGRSNEKLFF. For the CDR3, the DNA is TGTGCCAGCAGCTCAGCTACCCCGGGACGGAGTAATGAAAAACTGTTTTTT. The chain combines TRBV7-2 with TRBJ1-4, with D perhaps matching TRBD1 (5 bases). The V end was cut by 4 bases, the J end by 4 bases, with 19 bases between. This CDR3 has 17 amino acids. The germline gives CDR1 SGHTA, CDR2 FQGNSA.

This clonotype was found a few times. A single base separates this from a much larger clone, so it may be a read error. The chain carries TRBV25-1 and TRBJ2-1; 8 bases are shared with TRBD2. Germline V lookup: CDR1 MGHDK, CDR2 SYGVNS. Trimming cost V 7 bases and J 6 bases; bases outside gene matches: 8. This CDR3 is 14 amino acids long. CDR3 nucleotides: TGTGCCAGCAAGGCTCGAGCGGGAGTCAATGAGCAGTTCTTC. Encoded protein: CASKARAGVNEQFF.

This chain joins TRBV7-9 and TRBJ2-5; no firm D call. V lost 5 bases and J lost 2, with 15 bases in between. The germline CDR1 and CDR2 sequences are SEHNR and FQNEAQ (reference sequence). The CDR3 extends over 15 amino acids. This CDR3 reads CASSRLGSNQETQYF. CDR3 in DNA: TGTGCCAGCAGCCGCCTAGGGTCGAATCAAGAGACCCAGTACTTC.

The chain couples TRBV20-1 to TRBJ2-7, with 9 bases matching TRBD2. Losses at the gene ends were 4 bases for V and 0 bases for J; bases not matched to a gene: 1. Per the germline V gene, CDR1 is DFQATT and CDR2 is SNEGSKA (reference sequence). This CDR3 is built from 13 residues. The CDR3 region is CSAKTSGSYEQYF. CDR3 nucleotides: TGCAGTGCTAAGACTAGCGGCTCCTACGAGCAGTACTTC.

The chain carries TRBV6-4 and TRBJ2-7; D not resolved. V shed 8 bases and J shed 2 bases, with 10 bases lying between them. The length of the CDR3 is 12 residues. Germline lookup yields CDR1 MRHNA and CDR2 SNTAGT. The chain's CDR3 is CASAPCTYEQYF. CDR3 DNA: TGTGCCAGCGCCCCTTGCACCTACGAGCAGTACTTC.

The V call is TRBV4-2, the J call TRBJ2-1; the match to TRBD2 covers 12 bases. J was trimmed by 12 bases and V by 0 bases; bases with no gene match: 6. CDR1 is LGHNA, CDR2 YNFKEQ, per germline. The CDR3 has 15 amino acids. CDR3 sequence reads: CASSQDGLAGGVQFF. The CDR3 DNA reads TGTGCCAGCAGCCAAGATGGGCTAGCGGGGGGGGTGCAGTTCTTC.

This clonotype was observed a single time. This rearrangement joins TRBV7-2 to TRBJ2-7; 8 positions agree with TRBD2. This CDR3 contains 15 residues. Germline-derived CDR1 and CDR2 are SGHTA and FQGNSA. With 4 bases clipped from V and 7 bases from J, the junction kept 12 bases outside the gene matches. CDR3 sequence (DNA): TGTGCCAGCAGCTCCGAGCGGGGGAGAGCCGATGAGCAGTACTTC. Translation: CASSSERGRADEQYF.

Ten or more counts support this clonotype. The chain combines TRBV6-6 with TRBJ2-5; D perhaps matches TRBD1 (6 bases). The CDR3 is made up of 14 amino acids. From germline, CDR1 is MNHNY and CDR2 SVGAGI (reference sequence). Between the trimmed V and J ends, which lost 3 bases and 5 bases, there was a span of 13 bases. This CDR3 reads CASSYTGFGETQYF. For the CDR3, the DNA is TGTGCCAGCAGTTATACAGGGTTCGGTGAGACCCAGTACTTC.

About this clonotype itself: This may be a read error: a much more frequent sequence differs by one nucleotide. The chain links TRBV6-2 or TRBV6-3 to TRBJ2-3, with 8 bases lining up with TRBD2. CDR3 length: 16 residues. Germline V gene sequence: CDR1 MNHEY, CDR2 SVGEGT. Trimming at V came to 2 bases and at J to 8 bases, leaving 12 bases not matched to a gene. CDR3 loop: CASSYGSSGLKATQYF. As DNA, the CDR3 is TGTGCCAGCAGTTACGGCTCTAGCGGGTTGAAAGCTACGCAGTATTTT.

This chain's CDR3 is CASSPTTGGNTEAFF. The CDR3 nucleotides are TGTGCCAGCAGCCCAACGACAGGGGGGAACACTGAAGCTTTCTTT. J is TRBJ1-1 and V is TRBV3-1; 9 nucleotides align to TRBD1. The CDR3 consists of 15 residues. With 4 bases clipped from V and 1 base from J, the junction kept 4 bases outside the gene matches. Germline loops: CDR1 LGHDT, CDR2 YNNKEL (reference sequence).

The rearrangement uses TRBV6-5 and TRBJ2-1, with 9 bases identical to TRBD1. The CDR3 is 18 residues long. CDR1 is MNHEY, CDR2 SVGAGI, per germline. Trimming removed 4 bases from V and 2 bases from J; junction bases left unmatched: 12. In nucleotides, the CDR3 is TGTGCCAGCAGTTCTACCCGGGGGCGGGACAGGGCCTACAATGAGCAGTTCTTC. Its protein is CASSSTRGRDRAYNEQFF.

As to this clonotype: Relative to the germline gene, one junction end is altered; a read error may explain this. The chain has TRBV7-2 and TRBJ2-5; TRBD1 or TRBD2 may be the D gene (5 bases each). The length of the CDR3 is 15 residues. Per germline, CDR1 SGHTA and CDR2 FQGNSA. Here the CDR3 reads CVSSSQGRIGETQCF. CDR3 nucleotide sequence: TGTGTCAGCAGCTCCCAGGGACGGATTGGGGAGACCCAGTGCTTC. The entire variable domain, with the rest obtained from reference TRBV7-2 and TRBJ2-5, is as follows: GAGVSQSPSNKVTEKGKDVELRCDPISGHTALYWYRQSLGQGLEFLIYFQGNSAPDKSGLPSDRFSAERTGGSVSTLTIQRTQQEDSAVYLCVSSSQGRIGETQCFGPGTRLLVL.

This clonotype was seen a few times. This chain links TRBV7-2 with TRBJ1-6, with TRBD1 matching over 10 bases. CDR3 length equals 15 residues. Trimming took 2 bases from V and 7 from J; bases not matched to a gene: 2. Germline CDR1 and CDR2: SGHTA and FQGNSA. The CDR3 DNA is TGTGCCAGCAGCTTACCGGGACAGGGGAATTCACCCCTCCACTTT. Translated: CASSLPGQGNSPLHF.

The J gene is TRBJ2-7, the V gene TRBV7-3; D not resolved. Deletions cut 3 bases from V and 0 bases from J, with 9 bases between. CDR3 size: 14 residues. The germline V gene encodes CDR1 SGHTA and CDR2 FQGTGA. The DNA for the CDR3 is TGTGCCAGCAGCTTTGCGCCCAGCTCCTACGAGCAGTACTTC. It translates to CASSFAPSSYEQYF. Looking up the rest from reference TRBV7-3 and TRBJ2-7 gives the full variable domain: GAGVSQTPSNKVTEKGKYVELRCDPISGHTALYWYRQSLGQGPEFLIYFQGTGAADDSGLPNDRFFAVRPEGSVSTLKIQRTERGDSAVYLCASSFAPSSYEQYFGPGTRLTVT.

Worth noting for this clonotype: A much bigger clone sits one base away, suggesting this may be a read error. This sequence joins TRBV7-2 and TRBJ2-7, with D hard to call. The germline V gene has CDR1 SGHTA and CDR2 FQGNSA. CDR3 length: 12 residues. The CDR3 nucleotides are TGTGCCAGCAGCTTAGCCAGGAACGAGCGGTACTTC. Translated, it gives CASSLARNERYF.

This clonotype was counted ten times or more. The V and J genes are TRBV6-5 and TRBJ2-7; D gene uncertain. The CDR3 runs to 14 residues. Trimming removed 2 bases at V and 6 bases at J, with 14 bases between. The germline gives CDR1 MNHEY, CDR2 SVGAGI. The chain's CDR3 is CASSYRQDRGEQYF. Here the CDR3 DNA reads TGTGCCAGCAGTTACAGGCAGGATAGAGGCGAGCAGTACTTC.

The chain recombines TRBV9 with TRBJ2-1, with 9 bases that match TRBD2. This CDR3 spans 14 amino acids. The V gene's germline CDR1 is SGDLS and CDR2 YYNGEE. The ends lost 7 bases at V and 6 bases at J; junction bases unmatched: 8. The CDR3 DNA sequence: TGTGCCAGCTGTCGGGGCGGGAGGGTCAATGAGCAGTTCTTC. As protein: CASCRGGRVNEQFF. Full variable domain (rest looked up from reference TRBV9 and TRBJ2-1): DSGVTQTPKHLITATGQRVTLRCSPRSGDLSVYWYQQSLDQGLQFLIQYYNGEERAKGNILERFSAQQFPDLHSELNLSSLELGDSALYFCASCRGGRVNEQFFGPGTRLTVL.

This clonotype turned up a few times. The chain combines TRBV4-2 with TRBJ1-2, with 9 bases aligning to TRBD1. V lost 4 bases and J lost 2; bases outside the gene matches: 5. The CDR3 is made up of 15 amino acids. CDR1 LGHNA and CDR2 YNFKEQ come from the germline V gene. CDR3 DNA: TGTGCCAGCAGCCTAACGGACAGGGGAAACTATGGCTACACCTTC. Its translation is CASSLTDRGNYGYTF.

V and J are TRBV20-1 and TRBJ1-2, with no clear D. CDR3 length equals 13 residues. Germline lookup yields CDR1 DFQATT and CDR2 SNEGSKA (reference sequence). Deletions cut 5 bases from V and 7 bases from J, with 17 bases between. CDR3 sequence (DNA): TGCAGTGCTTACCGAGACTCCCCGGTTGGCTACACCTTC. It yields the protein CSAYRDSPVGYTF.

V is TRBV7-2 and J is TRBJ2-3; a weak D match, TRBD1 (5 bases). V was clipped by 5 bases and J by 3 bases, with 15 bases between them. CDR3 length: 15 amino acids. The V gene's germline CDR1 is SGHTA and CDR2 FQGNSA. CDR3 protein: CASSQTVVGTDTQYF. DNA for the CDR3: TGTGCCAGCAGCCAGACAGTTGTCGGGACAGATACGCAGTATTTT.

Here the CDR3 DNA reads TGTGCCAGCAGTTACGGGGAGGTCTCCTACGAGCAGTACTTC. Its translation: CASSYGEVSYEQYF. The chain is built from TRBV6-2 or TRBV6-3 and TRBJ2-7; possible D gene TRBD2, 6 bases. Looked up from germline, CDR1 is MNHEY and CDR2 is SVGEGT. Trimming removed 2 bases at V and 0 bases at J, with 8 bases between. The CDR3 is 14 amino acids.

With regard to this clonotype: A junction boundary mismatches the germline segment, possibly from a read error. The DNA of the CDR3 is TGTGCCGGCAGCCTCGACCGAGACAGGGTAGGTGAGCAGTACTTC. Its translation is CAGSLDRDRVGEQYF. The genes are TRBV7-2 and TRBJ2-5, with TRBD1 identical over 7 bases. Germline assignment: CDR1 SGHTA and CDR2 FQGNSA. The CDR3 totals 15 residues.

The chain employs TRBV9 and TRBJ2-1, with 8 bases that match TRBD2. CDR1 and CDR2 from the germline V gene are SGDLS and YYNGEE. The J segment lost 3 bases and the V segment lost 0 bases, leaving 5 bases of the junction unmatched. The CDR3 loop spans 16 amino acids. DNA of the CDR3: TGTGCCAGCAGCGTAGAAGAGCGGGGGATCTACAATGAGCAGTTCTTC. Its translation is CASSVEERGIYNEQFF.

The rearrangement uses TRBV2 and TRBJ2-7; the D gene could be TRBD1 or TRBD2 (6 bases each). This CDR3 region has 14 residues. V lost 9 bases, J lost 3 bases, and 18 bases lay in between. Germline CDR1 reads SNHLY; CDR2 reads FYNNEI. CDR3 protein: CASTGASGSYEQYF. The CDR3 nucleotides are TGTGCCAGTACGGGGGCATCTGGGAGCTACGAGCAGTACTTC.

This clonotype was seen more than once but under ten times. The rearrangement links TRBV28 to TRBJ2-3; D possibly corresponds to TRBD1 (6 bases). The V gene lost 5 bases and the J gene lost 7 bases, with 10 bases spanning the gap. This CDR3 is built from 12 residues. Germline V gives CDR1 MDHEN, CDR2 SYDVKM. The CDR3 region has the DNA TGTGCCAGCAGTCTGACAGGAAATACGCAGTATTTT. Protein sequence: CASSLTGNTQYF.

V and J are TRBV5-1 and TRBJ2-5; perhaps D is TRBD1 or TRBD2 (5 bases each). Germline CDR1 is SGHRS and CDR2 is YFSETQ. This CDR3 is 14 amino acids long. Trimming took 3 bases from V and 10 from J, leaving 19 bases between them. CDR3 region: CASSSHAGAPYQYF. For the CDR3, the DNA is TGCGCCAGCAGCTCCCATGCCGGGGCCCCCTACCAGTACTTC.

CDR3: CASSKQGLAGDTDTQYF. For the CDR3, the DNA is TGCGCCAGCAGCAAACAGGGACTAGCGGGGGACACAGATACGCAGTATTTT. The chain couples TRBV4-3 to TRBJ2-3; 14 nucleotides match TRBD2. The length of the CDR3 is 17 residues. Germline V CDR1 and CDR2: LGHNA, YSLEER. The ends lost 5 bases at V and 2 bases at J; junction bases unmatched: 6.

This clonotype has just a few counts. The chain carries TRBV12-3 or TRBV12-4 and TRBJ2-2; unclear D gene. Trimming pared 1 base from V and 0 bases from J, leaving 6 bases between. The CDR3 totals 15 residues. CDR3 DNA: TGTGCCAGCAGTTTAGGCGGAACGAACACCGGGGAGCTGTTTTTT. It is translated as CASSLGGTNTGELFF.

This rearrangement joins TRBV6-5 to TRBJ2-1; 7 nucleotides align to TRBD2. The germline V gene encodes CDR1 MNHEY and CDR2 SVGAGI. V trimming: 2 bases; J trimming: 4 bases; junction bases outside the gene matches: 2. This CDR3 comprises 14 residues. The CDR3 spells CASSYGGGYNEQFF. The CDR3 DNA follows: TGTGCCAGCAGTTACGGGGGGGGGTACAATGAGCAGTTCTTC.